The 8 T cell receptor beta chains below were found in one sample sequenced in a study of T cells after yellow fever vaccination. TCRdb re-called the 5' RACE reads with MiXCR, one entry per CDR3 protein. Of around 360,000 distinct CDR3 sequences in the sample, around 10% were seen once. The source was PBMCs, collected on the day of the first yellow fever vaccination. Receptors were obtained from a man aged 18 to 29 who received the YFV17D yellow fever vaccine.

CDR3 in DNA: TGTGCCAGCAGCTTTCCGAGGGGGCGTTCCTACAATGAGCAGTTCTTC. Translation: CASSFPRGRSYNEQFF. The rearrangement joins TRBV7-8 to TRBJ2-1; 7 bases agree with TRBD1. Germline V gene data show CDR1 as SGHVS and CDR2 as FQNEAQ. This CDR3 has 16 residues. Germline trimming cut 3 bases from V and 1 base from J; bases unmatched to any gene: 6.

This clonotype was seen ten or more times. The chain has TRBV12-3 or TRBV12-4 and TRBJ1-4; D unresolved. The germline V and J ends were trimmed by 7 bases and 8 bases, with 14 bases remaining between them. This CDR3 has 13 residues. As DNA, the CDR3 is TGTGCCAGCAAAAGAGGCCTGAAGGAAAAACTGTTTTTT. Protein product: CASKRGLKEKLFF.

The table lists this clonotype with a few counts. This chain links TRBV7-6 with TRBJ2-3, with 7 bases matching TRBD1. Germline V CDR1 and CDR2: SGHVS, FNYEAQ. The CDR3 covers 15 residues. The V and J ends lost 5 bases and 6 bases, in that order; junction bases with no gene match: 11. The chain's CDR3 is CASSLDRSWFDTQYF. CDR3 sequence (DNA): TGTGCCAGCAGCCTGGACAGGTCTTGGTTCGATACGCAGTATTTT.

This clonotype was picked up a small number of times. The gene calls are TRBV4-1 and TRBJ1-1, with D unresolved. The CDR3 totals 15 residues. Germline assignment: CDR1 MGHRA and CDR2 YSYEKL. Trimming removed 2 bases from V and 0 bases from J, with 10 bases in between. The CDR3 protein is CASSQPVGLNTEAFF. DNA for the CDR3: TGCGCCAGCAGCCAACCAGTAGGGTTGAACACTGAAGCTTTCTTT.

The rearrangement uses TRBV20-1 and TRBJ1-6; D is unresolved. The ends were cut back, 5 bases at V and 3 bases at J, with 20 bases in the middle. This CDR3 has 17 residues. Germline CDR1 and CDR2: DFQATT and SNEGSKA (reference sequence). CDR3 protein: CSARRENKNYYNSPLHF. The DNA for the CDR3 is TGCAGTGCTCGGAGGGAAAATAAAAACTACTATAATTCACCCCTCCACTTT.

The sample holds many counts of this clonotype. This rearrangement joins TRBV12-3 or TRBV12-4 to TRBJ2-1, with D unclear. Trimming removed 3 bases at V and 10 bases at J, with 7 bases between. This CDR3 is 11 amino acids long. For the CDR3, the DNA is TGTGCCAGCAGTTTCATGCTGGAGCAGTTCTTC. Protein sequence: CASSFMLEQFF.

This clonotype was seen a few times. The J gene is TRBJ2-3, the V gene TRBV2, with 8 bases that match TRBD2. The germline V gene encodes CDR1 SNHLY and CDR2 FYNNEI. V gave up 3 bases and J gave up 0 bases; unmatched junction bases: 5. The length of the CDR3 is 16 residues. CDR3 region: CASSDPAGASTDTQYF. DNA of the CDR3: TGTGCCAGCAGTGACCCAGCGGGAGCTAGCACAGATACGCAGTATTTT.

This chain joins TRBV11-3 and TRBJ2-1; D is unresolved. Germline CDR1 and CDR2: SGHNT and YENEEA. With 0 bases removed from V and 8 bases from J, the gap between germline ends came to 8 bases. CDR3 length equals 13 residues. CDR3 coding DNA: TGTGCCAGCAGCTTAGAAGAATTCGATGAGCAGTTCTTC. Protein sequence: CASSLEEFDEQFF.